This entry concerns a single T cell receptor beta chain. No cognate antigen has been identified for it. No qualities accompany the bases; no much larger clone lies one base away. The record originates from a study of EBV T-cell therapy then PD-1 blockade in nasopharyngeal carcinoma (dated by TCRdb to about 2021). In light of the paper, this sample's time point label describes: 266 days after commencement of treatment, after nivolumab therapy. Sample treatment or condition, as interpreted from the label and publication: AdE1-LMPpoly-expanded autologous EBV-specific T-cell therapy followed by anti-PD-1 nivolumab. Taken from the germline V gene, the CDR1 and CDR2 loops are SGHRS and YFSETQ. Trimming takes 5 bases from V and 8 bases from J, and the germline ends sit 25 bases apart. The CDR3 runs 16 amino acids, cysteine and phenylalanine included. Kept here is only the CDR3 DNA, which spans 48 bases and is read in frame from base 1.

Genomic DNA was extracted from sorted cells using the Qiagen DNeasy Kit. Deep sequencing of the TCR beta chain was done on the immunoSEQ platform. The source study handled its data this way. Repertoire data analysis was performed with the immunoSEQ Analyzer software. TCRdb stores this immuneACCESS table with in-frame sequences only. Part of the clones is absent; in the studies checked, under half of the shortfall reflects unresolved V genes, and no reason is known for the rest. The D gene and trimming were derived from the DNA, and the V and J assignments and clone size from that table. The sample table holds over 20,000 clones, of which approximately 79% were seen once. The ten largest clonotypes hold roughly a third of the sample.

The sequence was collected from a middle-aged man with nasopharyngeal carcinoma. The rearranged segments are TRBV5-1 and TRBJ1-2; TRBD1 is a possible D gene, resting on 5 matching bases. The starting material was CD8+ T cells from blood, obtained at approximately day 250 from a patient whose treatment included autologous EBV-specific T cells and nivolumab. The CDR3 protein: CASRHRDATGFEGYTF. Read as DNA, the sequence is TGCGCCAGCAGGCACCGGGACGCGACGGGTTTTGAGGGCTACACCTTC.